This passage covers 30 T cell receptor beta chains from one sample sequenced in a study of T cells in Graves' hyperthyroidism and ophthalmopathy. There were TCR beta CDR3 regions amplified from RNA transcripts. Using the HTBI primer set, a first-round RT-PCR was run on the TCR CDR3. TCRdb recomputed calls from the multiplex PCR reads with MiXCR, one row per CDR3 protein. Here the sample spans approximately 590,000 distinct CDR3 sequences, around 14% being singletons. Sequences were obtained from blood. The receptors here all came from a woman in her twenties or thirties with Graves' hyperthyroidism.

The rearrangement links TRBV7-3 to TRBJ2-5, with 9 bases fitting TRBD2. Germline V gives CDR1 SGHTA, CDR2 FQGTGA. CDR3 length: 14 residues. After removal of 2 bases from V and 5 bases from J, the junction contained 3 bases not matched to a gene. The CDR3 nucleotides are TGTGCCAGCAGCTTAGCGAGCGGGAGGGAGACCCAGTACTTC. It specifies CASSLASGRETQYF.

V and J are TRBV11-2 and TRBJ1-1; TRBD1 might be the D (5 bases). Germline V gene data show CDR1 as SGHAT and CDR2 as FQNNGV. The CDR3 sequence is 15 residues long. Deletions cut 2 bases from V and 1 base from J, with 11 bases between. The CDR3 sequence: CASSLYLGGNTEAFF. The CDR3 bases are TGTGCCAGCAGCTTATACCTGGGGGGGAACACTGAAGCTTTCTTT.

This clonotype was seen many times. The V call is TRBV20-1, the J call TRBJ1-5; D perhaps matches TRBD1 (6 bases). The ends were cut back, 6 bases at V and 5 bases at J, with 17 bases in the middle. The CDR3 extends over 14 amino acids. Germline loops: CDR1 DFQATT, CDR2 SNEGSKA (reference sequence). The CDR3 spells CSARGSSGHQPQHF. DNA for the CDR3: TGCAGTGCCAGGGGCTCCTCAGGACATCAGCCCCAGCATTTT.

This clonotype has at least ten counts. This sequence joins TRBV29-1 and TRBJ2-7; 8 nucleotides line up with TRBD1. V shed 7 bases and J 3 bases; nucleotides not matched to a gene: 8. The CDR3 covers 13 residues. CDR1 SQVTM and CDR2 ANQGSEA come from the germline V gene. CDR3 nucleotide sequence: TGCAGCGATCTCCGGGACAGGTACTACGAGCAGTACTTC. As protein: CSDLRDRYYEQYF.

The table lists this clonotype with a count of one. J is TRBJ2-5 and V is TRBV11-2, with unresolved D. The germline gives CDR1 SGHAT, CDR2 FQNNGV. The CDR3 runs to 13 residues. V was cut by 4 bases and J by 3 bases, with 9 bases left in between. Written as DNA, the CDR3 is TGTGCCAGCAGCTCGAATGCCGAAGAGACCCAGTACTTC. Translating gives CASSSNAEETQYF.

This clonotype was counted many times. DNA for the CDR3: TGCGCCAGCAGCCAACTGACAGGGGGGGGATACGAGCAGTACTTC. The encoded protein is CASSQLTGGGYEQYF. The chain is built from TRBV4-1 and TRBJ2-7; 9 bases fit TRBD1. The germline CDR1 and CDR2 sequences are MGHRA and YSYEKL. The CDR3 length is 15 residues. The ends lost 2 bases at V and 4 bases at J; junction bases unmatched: 6.

In its sample, this clonotype was seen many times. The rearrangement uses TRBV24-1 and TRBJ2-2, with unresolved D. The germline V gene encodes CDR1 KGHDR and CDR2 SFDVKD. CDR3 length equals 12 residues. V was clipped by 5 bases and J by 3 bases, with 3 bases between them. The CDR3 DNA reads TGTGCCACCAGTGCAGACACCGGGGAGCTGTTTTTT. It specifies CATSADTGELFF.

This clonotype was counted at least ten times. The rearrangement joins TRBV15 to TRBJ2-3; unclear D gene. The germline V gene has CDR1 LNHNV and CDR2 YYDKDF (reference sequence). CDR3 size: 14 residues. V was trimmed by 0 bases and J by 2 bases, leaving 6 bases between them. The DNA of the CDR3 is TGTGCCACCAGCAGAGATTCCACCACAGATACGCAGTATTTT. It yields the protein CATSRDSTTDTQYF.

This sequence joins TRBV7-2 and TRBJ2-1; 10 bases match TRBD2. Germline loops: CDR1 SGHTA, CDR2 FQGNSA. This CDR3 is 17 amino acids long. Trimming at V came to 5 bases and at J to 4 bases, leaving 11 bases not matched to a gene. This chain's CDR3 is CASSRGASGSLYNEQFF. DNA for the CDR3: TGTGCCAGCAGCCGGGGGGCTAGCGGGAGTCTGTACAATGAGCAGTTCTTC.

In this sample, this clonotype turned up many times. The V gene is TRBV6-1, the J gene TRBJ2-1; tentative D call: TRBD2 (6 bases). CDR3 length equals 15 residues. Trimming took off 5 bases at V and 9 bases at J, with 20 bases between the two ends. CDR1 is MNHNS and CDR2 is SASEGT in the germline V gene. CDR3 nucleotide sequence: TGTGCCAGCAGTAGGGGACCAGCGATGGGGGGTGAGCAGTTCTTC. Protein: CASSRGPAMGGEQFF.

This clonotype occurred a few times. The rearrangement links TRBV24-1 to TRBJ2-1; 8 bases are shared with TRBD1. CDR1 and CDR2 from the germline V gene are KGHDR and SFDVKD. The CDR3 is 20 residues long. The V and J ends lost 4 bases and 0 bases, in that order; junction bases with no gene match: 16. In nucleotides, the CDR3 is TGTGCCACCAGTGACTTAGGGACAGGCCAAAAATTGGGCTCCTACAATGAGCAGTTCTTC. This gives the protein CATSDLGTGQKLGSYNEQFF.

The chain links TRBV27 to TRBJ1-3; D is ambiguous. The length of the CDR3 is 15 residues. Trimming removed 3 bases from V and 1 base from J, with 10 bases in between. Per the germline V gene, CDR1 is MNHEY and CDR2 is SMNVEV (reference sequence). This chain's CDR3 is CASSFGPSSGNTIYF. In DNA form, the CDR3 reads TGTGCCAGCAGTTTTGGACCCTCTTCTGGAAACACCATATATTTT.

This clonotype was found many times. The chain has TRBV20-1 and TRBJ2-3, with D possibly called TRBD1 or TRBD2 (6 bases each). CDR1 and CDR2 from the germline V gene are DFQATT and SNEGSKA (reference sequence). The CDR3 totals 13 residues. The germline V and J ends were trimmed by 5 bases and 4 bases, with 13 bases remaining between them. The DNA of the CDR3 is TGCAGTGCTCTACAGGGAGGCCCAGATACGCAGTATTTT. Its translation: CSALQGGPDTQYF.

The chain is built from TRBV7-6 and TRBJ1-4; D unclear. V was shortened by 5 bases and J by 5 bases, with 15 bases between the two germline ends. Per the germline V gene, CDR1 is SGHVS and CDR2 is FNYEAQ. The CDR3 sequence is 15 residues long. For the CDR3, the DNA is TGTGCCAGCAGCCTCGAGGGCCCAGAGAATGAAAAACTGTTTTTT. Its protein product is CASSLEGPENEKLFF.

This clonotype was counted a few times. The chain combines TRBV27 with TRBJ2-4, with a possible D match to TRBD2 (5 bases). The CDR3 runs to 17 residues. CDR1 and CDR2 (germline): MNHEY, SMNVEV (reference sequence). The V and J ends lost 3 bases and 0 bases respectively, with 15 bases between them. DNA of the CDR3: TGTGCCAGCAGTTTTGGGGAGAGTTCGCTAGCCAAAAACATTCAGTACTTC. As protein: CASSFGESSLAKNIQYF.

V usage is TRBV20-1 and J usage is TRBJ2-2; the D is unclear. The CDR3 extends over 13 amino acids. V lost 5 bases and J 5 bases, leaving 12 bases between the germline ends. Germline CDR1 reads DFQATT; CDR2 reads SNEGSKA (reference sequence). This chain's CDR3 is CSAGNSGTGELFF. The CDR3 DNA reads TGCAGTGCTGGGAACTCCGGGACCGGGGAGCTGTTTTTT.

This clonotype showed up many times. The genes are TRBV7-8 and TRBJ2-7; 8 positions match TRBD1. J gave up 5 bases and V 5 bases, and 8 bases lay outside the gene matches. Germline V lookup: CDR1 SGHVS, CDR2 FQNEAQ. The length of the CDR3 is 14 residues. The chain's CDR3 is CASSPAPTGDEQYF. The CDR3 DNA sequence: TGTGCCAGCAGCCCAGCCCCGACAGGGGACGAGCAGTACTTC.

This clonotype appeared many times. The chain is built from TRBV7-9 and TRBJ2-3; 7 bases fit TRBD1. The germline gives CDR1 SEHNR, CDR2 FQNEAQ (reference sequence). V shed 3 bases, J shed 4 bases, and the junction held 7 bases outside the gene matches. The CDR3 consists of 15 residues. The CDR3 spells CASSLSGTVADTQYF. In DNA form, the CDR3 reads TGTGCCAGCAGCTTGTCCGGGACAGTCGCAGATACGCAGTATTTT. The full variable domain, in which reference TRBV7-9 and TRBJ2-3 provide the parts outside the CDR3, is DTGVSQNPRHKITKRGQNVTFRCDPISEHNRLYWYRQTLGQGPEFLTYFQNEAQLEKSRLLSDRFSAERPKGSFSTLEIQRTEQGDSAMYLCASSLSGTVADTQYFGPGTRLTVL.

This chain links TRBV27 with TRBJ2-3; TRBD2 might be the D (6 bases). V was pared by 3 bases and J by 2 bases, with 15 bases between. This CDR3 is 16 amino acids long. Germline values: CDR1 MNHEY, CDR2 SMNVEV (reference sequence). The CDR3 coding sequence is TGTGCCAGCAGTTTCCATAGCGGTACCTACACAGATACGCAGTATTTT. This sequence encodes CASSFHSGTYTDTQYF.

The chain couples TRBV9 to TRBJ2-1; 7 positions agree with TRBD2. The CDR3 totals 16 residues. The germline CDR1 and CDR2 sequences are SGDLS and YYNGEE. Trimming cost V 0 bases and J 4 bases; bases outside gene matches: 7. The CDR3 sequence is CASSVVASGLYNEQFF. Written as DNA, the CDR3 is TGTGCCAGCAGCGTAGTGGCTAGCGGATTATACAATGAGCAGTTCTTC.

This clonotype was observed at least ten times. The chain couples TRBV6-2 or TRBV6-3 to TRBJ2-1, with D tentatively TRBD2 (6 bases). Trimming removed 6 bases from V and 0 bases from J, with 12 bases in between. CDR3 length equals 15 residues. Per germline, CDR1 MNHEY and CDR2 SVGEGT. The CDR3 nucleotides are TGTGCCAGCAGCCAGACTAGGAGCTCCTACAATGAGCAGTTCTTC. Translation: CASSQTRSSYNEQFF.

This clonotype showed up many times. V gene TRBV30 combines with J gene TRBJ2-7; possibly TRBD1 for D (6 bases). CDR1 GTSNPN and CDR2 SVGIG come from the germline V gene (reference sequence). This CDR3 region has 14 residues. Trimming took 2 bases from V and 4 from J, leaving 15 bases between them. CDR3 DNA sequence: TGTGCCTGGAGTTCAGGGGTTGTCCCATACGAGCAGTACTTC. It encodes CAWSSGVVPYEQYF. The whole variable domain, filled in from reference TRBV30 and TRBJ2-7, reads SQTIHQWPATLVQPVGSPLSLECTVEGTSNPNLYWYRQAAGRGLQLLFYSVGIGQISSEVPQNLSASRPQDRQFILSSKKLLLSDSGFYLCAWSSGVVPYEQYFGPGTRLTVT.

The sample holds many counts of this clonotype. The J gene is TRBJ2-1, the V gene TRBV20-1, with D tentatively TRBD2 (6 bases). From germline, CDR1 is DFQATT and CDR2 SNEGSKA (reference sequence). The CDR3 sequence is 16 residues long. V was clipped by 2 bases and J by 7 bases, with 21 bases between them. The CDR3 DNA reads as TGCAGTGCTAGACCCCCATCGGAGGGCCTATGGAATGAGCAGTTCTTC. Its protein is CSARPPSEGLWNEQFF.

This clonotype came up a few times. The J gene is TRBJ2-7, the V gene TRBV19; 13 bases are shared with TRBD2. With V trimmed by 7 bases and J by 1 base, 19 bases remained unmatched. The CDR3 loop spans 20 amino acids. Germline V CDR1 and CDR2: LNHDA, SQIVND (reference sequence). The CDR3 loop reads CASTIPLTSGRTRGSYEQYF. The CDR3 DNA is TGTGCCAGTACCATCCCCCTGACTAGCGGGAGGACAAGGGGATCCTACGAGCAGTACTTC.

This clonotype was recorded at least ten times. The chain carries TRBV30 and TRBJ1-5; a weak D match, TRBD1 (5 bases). Germline CDR1 GTSNPN, CDR2 SVGIG (reference sequence). The length of the CDR3 is 15 residues. Trimming removed 1 base at V and 3 bases at J, with 13 bases between. The CDR3 region is CAWSEAGGNNQPQHF. The DNA for the CDR3 is TGTGCCTGGAGTGAAGCGGGGGGGAACAATCAGCCCCAGCATTTT.

In this sample, this clonotype turned up a few times. This rearrangement joins TRBV27 to TRBJ1-6, with no clear D. V dropped 1 base and J dropped 14 bases, with 15 bases sitting between them. This CDR3 is built from 14 residues. Germline V gene data show CDR1 as MNHEY and CDR2 as SMNVEV (reference sequence). CDR3 sequence (DNA): TGTGCCAGCAGTTTATTCAAGGGAGGGTCAGCCCTCCACTTT. As protein: CASSLFKGGSALHF.

In its sample, this clonotype was seen many times. The chain employs TRBV18 and TRBJ2-3, with D maybe TRBD1 (6 bases). The CDR3 runs to 17 residues. CDR1 and CDR2 from the germline V gene are KGHSH and LQKENI. The V end was cut by 2 bases, the J end by 0 bases, with 15 bases between. In DNA, the CDR3 is TGTGCCAGCTCACCATTTGAACAGGGTACTAGCACAGATACGCAGTATTTT. The encoded protein is CASSPFEQGTSTDTQYF.

In this sample, this clonotype turned up many times. The V call is TRBV6-1, the J call TRBJ2-1; D remains unclear. This CDR3 contains 14 residues. Trimming removed 3 bases at V and 7 bases at J, with 13 bases between. CDR1 is MNHNS and CDR2 is SASEGT in the germline V gene. The CDR3 is CASSDGLGPNEQFF. The CDR3 DNA reads TGTGCCAGCAGTGATGGCCTAGGACCAAATGAGCAGTTCTTC.

This clonotype came up many times. The chain links TRBV2 to TRBJ2-3; 11 bases agree with TRBD2. The CDR3 covers 16 residues. Germline V gene sequence: CDR1 SNHLY, CDR2 FYNNEI. The V and J ends lost 7 bases and 4 bases, in that order; junction bases with no gene match: 10. The CDR3 region has the DNA TGTGCCAGCACCGGCTCACTAGCGGGAGTCGCAGATACGCAGTATTTT. It translates to CASTGSLAGVADTQYF.

This clonotype appeared many times. V is TRBV11-1 and J is TRBJ2-2, with 12 bases fitting TRBD2. Germline CDR1 is SGHAT and CDR2 is FQDESV (reference sequence). This CDR3 is 16 amino acids long. V was pared by 5 bases and J by 3 bases, with 4 bases of the junction left unmatched. The CDR3, as DNA: TGTGCCAGCAGCCGTTCTAGCGGGAGGGACACCGGGGAGCTGTTTTTT. The encoded protein is CASSRSSGRDTGELFF.